Shown below are 20 T cell receptor beta chains from a single sample sequenced in a study of T cells in Graves' hyperthyroidism and ophthalmopathy. Amplification of TCR beta CDR3 regions used RNA as the template. First-round RT-PCR of the TCR CDR3 relied on the HTBI primer set. TCRdb re-analysed the multiplex PCR reads in MiXCR, keeping a single row per CDR3 protein. The sample holds about 640,000 distinct CDR3 sequences; roughly 15% are singletons and the top ten take approximately 12%. Material: blood. The origin of the receptors is a woman in her forties or fifties with Graves' ophthalmopathy.

Only a few counts were recorded for this clonotype. The chain employs TRBV6-1 and TRBJ1-5; no clear D gene. The CDR3 covers 13 residues. The V and J ends lost 8 bases and 5 bases respectively, with 13 bases between them. The germline CDR1 and CDR2 sequences are MNHNS and SASEGT. CDR3: CASGAQTYQPQHF. The DNA of the CDR3 is TGTGCCAGCGGAGCACAGACCTATCAGCCCCAGCATTTT.

The sample holds many counts of this clonotype. The chain has TRBV4-3 and TRBJ2-1, with 13 bases identical to TRBD2. V trimming: 3 bases; J trimming: 9 bases; junction bases outside the gene matches: 5. CDR3 size: 15 residues. The germline gives CDR1 LGHNA, CDR2 YSLEER. The CDR3 loop is CASSHSGLAGLEQFF. The CDR3 DNA follows: TGCGCCAGCAGCCATTCGGGACTAGCGGGACTTGAGCAGTTCTTC.

V is TRBV12-3 or TRBV12-4 and J is TRBJ2-4; a weak D match, TRBD1 (6 bases). Trimming stripped 7 bases from V and 2 bases from J, with 12 bases between. This CDR3 spans 14 amino acids. In nucleotides, the CDR3 is TGTGCCAGCACACAGGGTGGGCCCAAAAACATTCAGTACTTC. Its protein product is CASTQGGPKNIQYF.

The V call is TRBV5-6, the J call TRBJ1-6; 10 nucleotides align to TRBD1. The J segment lost 1 base and the V segment lost 4 bases, leaving 2 bases of the junction unmatched. The CDR3 length is 16 residues. Germline lookup yields CDR1 SGHDT and CDR2 YYEEEE. CDR3 amino acids: CASSADRGSYNSPLHF. The CDR3 DNA follows: TGTGCCAGCAGCGCGGACAGGGGGTCCTATAATTCACCCCTCCACTTT.

V is TRBV6-2 or TRBV6-3 and J is TRBJ2-7, with D unresolved. The germline CDR1 and CDR2 sequences are MNHEY and SVGEGT. Trimming left V 5 bases short and J 3 bases short, with 17 bases between. This CDR3 region has 15 residues. The CDR3 here is CASSKQKLQIYEQYF. The CDR3 nucleotides read TGTGCCAGCAGTAAACAGAAGCTCCAGATCTACGAGCAGTACTTC.

This clonotype was observed at least ten times. The rearrangement joins TRBV20-1 to TRBJ2-5, with 11 positions matching TRBD2. CDR1 is DFQATT, CDR2 SNEGSKA, per germline (reference sequence). V dropped 5 bases and J dropped 0; count of bases not matched to a gene: 5. This CDR3 contains 15 residues. As DNA, the CDR3 is TGCAGTGCTTCGACTAGCGGGACGGACCAAGAGACCCAGTACTTC. This encodes CSASTSGTDQETQYF.

This clonotype was seen repeatedly, ten times or more. This sequence joins TRBV29-1 and TRBJ2-3; either TRBD1 or TRBD2 may supply D (6 bases each). Germline CDR1 reads SQVTM; CDR2 reads ANQGSEA. The CDR3 runs 12 residues. Trimming stripped 8 bases from V and 6 bases from J, with 15 bases between. The chain's CDR3 is CSTLRGPDTQYF. In DNA form, the CDR3 reads TGCAGCACCCTACGGGGGCCCGATACGCAGTATTTT.

This clonotype has only a few counts. The rearrangement joins TRBV25-1 to TRBJ1-3; no reliable D call. Deletions cut 0 bases from V and 2 bases from J, with 8 bases between. CDR1 is MGHDK and CDR2 is SYGVNS in the germline V gene. This CDR3 contains 15 residues. Here the CDR3 reads CASSEYIGAGNTIYF. As DNA, the CDR3 is TGTGCCAGCAGTGAATATATCGGGGCTGGAAACACCATATATTTT.

The chain links TRBV6-1 to TRBJ1-5; possibly TRBD1 for D (6 bases). Germline values: CDR1 MNHNS, CDR2 SASEGT. The CDR3 runs 17 residues. The V end lost 3 bases, the J end lost 6 bases, and 21 bases lay between the germline ends. Written as DNA, the CDR3 is TGTGCCAGCAGTGATCGGGGACTAGGGGGGGGAAGTCAGCCCCAGCATTTT. Its translation: CASSDRGLGGGSQPQHF.

This clonotype was recorded a few times. The chain employs TRBV4-2 and TRBJ1-2; 7 bases line up with TRBD1. The CDR3 loop spans 14 amino acids. V lost 2 bases to trimming and J lost 6 bases; unmatched junction nucleotides: 6. From germline, CDR1 is LGHNA and CDR2 YNFKEQ. The CDR3 loop reads CASSQSRQGDGYTF. CDR3 nucleotides: TGTGCCAGCAGCCAAAGCAGACAGGGAGATGGCTACACCTTC.

This clonotype was recorded at least ten times. The chain uses TRBV27 and TRBJ2-3; D gene uncertain. Germline CDR1 is MNHEY and CDR2 is SMNVEV (reference sequence). Trimming left V 8 bases short and J 0 bases short, with 9 bases between. This CDR3 has 13 amino acids. CDR3 sequence: CASSLSSTDTQYF. The CDR3 DNA is TGTGCCAGCTCACTCTCTAGCACAGATACGCAGTATTTT.

V and J are TRBV7-9 and TRBJ2-3; D may be TRBD1 (6 bases). The CDR3 is 17 amino acids. The germline V gene has CDR1 SEHNR and CDR2 FQNEAQ (reference sequence). Trimming removed 5 bases from V and 1 base from J, with 19 bases in between. The CDR3 spells CASSPNWGRAGTDTQYF. In nucleotides, the CDR3 is TGTGCCAGCAGCCCAAATTGGGGGCGGGCCGGCACAGATACGCAGTATTTT.

This clonotype has ten or more counts. The genes are TRBV2 and TRBJ2-1; 14 bases agree with TRBD2. The ends lost 5 bases at V and 3 bases at J; junction bases unmatched: 6. CDR1 SNHLY and CDR2 FYNNEI come from the germline V gene. The CDR3 is 17 amino acids. The CDR3 DNA reads TGTGCCAGCAGTTCCGGGACTAGCGGGAGACTCTACAATGAGCAGTTCTTC. Encoded protein: CASSSGTSGRLYNEQFF.

This clonotype has a count of ten or more. The V call is TRBV18, the J call TRBJ2-1, with TRBD1 identical over 8 bases. Germline lookup yields CDR1 KGHSH and CDR2 LQKENI. V dropped 4 bases and J dropped 5; count of bases not matched to a gene: 10. The CDR3 consists of 16 residues. The CDR3 coding sequence is TGTGCCAGCTCACTCCGGCAGGGGGCTTTGGACAATGAGCAGTTCTTC. This gives the protein CASSLRQGALDNEQFF.

This clonotype turned up a few times. The chain uses TRBV20-1 and TRBJ1-4, with D possibly matching TRBD1 (6 bases). V gave up 3 bases and J gave up 7 bases, with 15 bases separating them. The length of the CDR3 is 14 residues. Germline values: CDR1 DFQATT, CDR2 SNEGSKA (reference sequence). Written as DNA, the CDR3 is TGCAGTGCTAGGTCCGGGGGCCCCCTTGAAAAACTGTTTTTT. As protein: CSARSGGPLEKLFF.

This clonotype was seen at least ten times. The CDR3: CASRAAGLDTGELFF. In nucleotides, the CDR3 is TGTGCCAGCAGGGCAGCGGGGTTGGACACCGGGGAGCTGTTTTTT. The chain employs TRBV28 and TRBJ2-2, with 7 bases lining up with TRBD2. Looked up from germline, CDR1 is MDHEN and CDR2 is SYDVKM. The J segment lost 3 bases and the V segment lost 6 bases, leaving 7 bases of the junction unmatched. The CDR3 runs 15 residues.

This clonotype was recorded at least ten times. The rearrangement joins TRBV18 to TRBJ1-5, with 10 bases lining up with TRBD1. CDR3 length equals 18 residues. Unmatched junction bases numbered 11, after V lost 3 bases and J lost 3 bases. Germline CDR1 is KGHSH and CDR2 is LQKENI. The CDR3, as DNA: TGTGCCAGCTCACCGAGACAGGGGGCGGCGGATGTCAATCAGCCCCAGCATTTT. It yields the protein CASSPRQGAADVNQPQHF.

This clonotype was observed a few times. The V and J genes are TRBV27 and TRBJ2-5; TRBD2 aligns across 12 bases. The CDR3 covers 18 residues. CDR1 MNHEY and CDR2 SMNVEV come from the germline V gene (reference sequence). V lost 3 bases and J lost 1; bases outside the gene matches: 9. The CDR3 reads CASSLGNLAGGFQETQYF. CDR3 sequence (DNA): TGTGCCAGCAGTTTGGGTAACCTAGCGGGAGGGTTCCAAGAGACCCAGTACTTC.

At least ten counts were recorded for this clonotype. The chain couples TRBV18 to TRBJ1-1; 7 positions match TRBD1. Trimming removed 0 bases from V and 4 bases from J; junction bases left unmatched: 2. Germline CDR1 reads KGHSH; CDR2 reads LQKENI. This CDR3 is 14 amino acids long. The CDR3 region has the DNA TGTGCCAGCTCACCACCTTCAGGGGGCACTGAAGCTTTCTTT. Translated: CASSPPSGGTEAFF.

This clonotype was seen repeatedly, ten times or more. The gene calls are TRBV6-1 and TRBJ2-7; 10 bases match TRBD1. The CDR3 covers 14 residues. Germline V CDR1 and CDR2: MNHNS, SASEGT. V lost 6 bases to trimming and J lost 5 bases; unmatched junction nucleotides: 7. The CDR3 coding sequence is TGTGCCAGCAGCCGGGACAGGGGTATCCACGAGCAGTACTTC. It yields the protein CASSRDRGIHEQYF.